This is a list of T cell receptor beta chains from one sample in a study of CD8 T cells in ankylosing spondylitis. MiXCR, applied by TCRdb to the 5' RACE reads, yields one record per CDR3 protein. The sample gives 200,000 to 300,000 distinct CDR3 sequences, 20% to 30% of which show up once; approximately 0.61% is in the top ten. The sequencing sample was made of blood, either unsorted or a sorted T cell fraction (not recorded which). Receptors originate from a male donor with ankylosing spondylitis or in good health (not recorded which). CDR3s include the opening cysteine and the closing phenylalanine or tryptophan. The D gene is left open where the match is weak. Only some rows state a clone size, as once, few, many or a class for expanded clones.

>TRBV29-1|TRBJ2-1|-|many
CSVEDGGLDNEQFF
TGCAGCGTTGAAGATGGGGGGTTGGACAATGAGCAGTTCTTC
>TRBV5-1|TRBJ2-3|-|few
CASSGNGNRLDTQYF
TGCGCCAGCAGCGGGAACGGCAATCGTCTAGATACGCAGTATTTT
>TRBV29-1|TRBJ2-1|-|many
CSVVPYNEQFF
TGCAGCGTTGTCCCATACAATGAGCAGTTCTTC
>TRBV4-2|TRBJ2-1|TRBD2|few
CASSPQLLAGPLYNEQFF
TGTGCCAGCAGCCCACAACTCTTAGCGGGGCCCCTCTACAATGAGCAGTTCTTC
>TRBV10-3|TRBJ1-2|-|-
CAIERQTGYGYTF
TGTGCCATCGAAAGACAGACTGGCTATGGCTACACCTTC
>TRBV12-3/TRBV12-4|TRBJ2-6|-|-
CASSMGRSSGANVLTF
TGTGCCAGCAGCATGGGACGTAGCTCTGGGGCCAACGTCCTGACTTTC
>TRBV7-2|TRBJ1-1|-|-
CASSLAWVANTEAFF
TGTGCCAGCAGCTTAGCGTGGGTCGCGAACACTGAAGCTTTCTTT
>TRBV10-3|TRBJ2-2|TRBD2|many
CAISFTGGHTGELFF
TGTGCCATCAGCTTCACGGGGGGGCACACCGGGGAGCTGTTTTTT
>TRBV10-3|TRBJ2-5|TRBD2|many
CAIKASGGLETQYF
TGTGCCATCAAAGCTAGCGGGGGGCTCGAGACCCAGTACTTC
>TRBV5-1|TRBJ2-1|TRBD1|many
CASSYDRGLNNEQFF
TGCGCCAGCAGCTACGACAGGGGGCTAAACAATGAGCAGTTCTTC
>TRBV4-2|TRBJ2-2|TRBD2|-
CASSQGRLAGYGELFF
TGTGCCAGCAGCCAAGGGAGACTAGCGGGGTACGGGGAGCTGTTTTTT
>TRBV12-3/TRBV12-4|TRBJ1-1|TRBD1|-
CASSWSAGGDTEAFF
TGTGCCAGCAGTTGGTCGGCAGGGGGAGACACTGAAGCTTTCTTT
>TRBV20-1|TRBJ2-4|TRBD2|-
CSARVYGLAGRAKNIQYF
TGCAGTGCTAGAGTCTATGGACTAGCGGGTCGAGCCAAAAACATTCAGTACTTC
>TRBV20-1|TRBJ2-7|TRBD2|few
CSASPQTSGISYEQYF
TGCAGTGCCTCCCCACAAACTAGCGGGATCTCCTACGAGCAGTACTTC
>TRBV12-3/TRBV12-4|TRBJ2-5|TRBD2|few
CASASGVTQETQYF
TGTGCCAGCGCGAGCGGGGTCACTCAAGAGACCCAGTACTTC
>TRBV7-2|TRBJ2-7|-|-
CASSLAVGDQLF
TGTGCCAGCAGCTTAGCGGTCGGGGACCAGTTATTC
>TRBV30|TRBJ2-2|-|-
CAWSPMWRGSTGELFF
TGTGCCTGGAGCCCCATGTGGAGGGGAAGCACCGGGGAGCTGTTTTTT
>TRBV20-1|TRBJ2-5|-|-
CSASAGPQETQYF
TGCAGTGCTAGCGCGGGTCCGCAGGAGACCCAGTACTTC
>TRBV20-1|TRBJ2-7|TRBD1|many
CSARDQTGSYEQYF
TGCAGTGCTAGAGATCAGACAGGGTCGTACGAGCAGTACTTC
>TRBV12-3/TRBV12-4|TRBJ2-5|-|few
CASSFSQGLETQYF
TGTGCCAGCAGTTTCAGTCAAGGGCTGGAAACCCAGTACTTC
>TRBV18|TRBJ2-3|-|few
CASSPVSGRTFFDTQYF
TGTGCCAGCTCACCAGTCTCGGGACGGACATTCTTCGATACGCAGTATTTT
>TRBV7-3|TRBJ2-1|TRBD2|-
CASSLQLAGRNEQFF
TGTGCCAGCAGCTTGCAGCTAGCGGGGCGGAATGAGCAGTTCTTC
>TRBV11-2|TRBJ2-1|-|few
CASSPVGNEQFF
TGTGCCAGCAGTCCCGTGGGCAATGAGCAGTTCTTC
>TRBV20-1|TRBJ2-7|-|many
CSASMPGSYEQYF
TGCAGTGCTAGTATGCCAGGGAGCTACGAGCAGTACTTC
>TRBV12-3/TRBV12-4|TRBJ2-1|TRBD2|many
CASSPLAGGRNEQFF
TGTGCCAGCAGCCCACTAGCGGGGGGCCGTAATGAGCAGTTCTTC
>TRBV12-3/TRBV12-4|TRBJ2-5|TRBD1|few
CASSQDRGWSETQYF
TGTGCCAGCAGCCAAGACAGGGGATGGTCGGAGACCCAGTACTTC
>TRBV12-3/TRBV12-4|TRBJ2-6|-|few
CASSFRGANVLTF
TGTGCCAGCAGTTTCCGAGGGGCCAACGTCCTGACTTTC
>TRBV12-3/TRBV12-4|TRBJ1-1|-|once
CASTPTRTTEAFF
TGTGCCAGCACCCCGACGAGGACCACTGAAGCTTTCTTT
>TRBV20-1|TRBJ1-1|-|-
CSARDGGRVGNTEAFF
TGCAGTGCTAGAGATGGGGGCAGGGTCGGGAACACTGAAGCTTTCTTT
>TRBV2|TRBJ2-1|-|few
CASTTVNEQFF
TGTGCCAGCACGACAGTTAATGAGCAGTTCTTC
>TRBV20-1|TRBJ1-5|TRBD1|-
CSAHRGMNQPQHF
TGCAGTGCCCACAGGGGGATGAATCAGCCCCAGCATTTT
>TRBV29-1|TRBJ1-4|TRBD1|few
CSVDRGQGYEKLFF
TGCAGCGTGGATCGGGGACAGGGTTATGAAAAACTGTTTTTT
>TRBV3-1|TRBJ1-5|-|many
CASSQEGGQPQHF
TGTGCCAGCAGCCAAGAGGGGGGGCAGCCCCAGCATTTT
>TRBV7-2|TRBJ2-1|-|-
CASSFYSSGVNEQFF
TGTGCCAGCAGCTTTTATTCCTCGGGGGTCAATGAGCAGTTCTTC
>TRBV20-1|TRBJ2-1|-|-
CSARDPLSSYNEQFF
TGCAGTGCGAGGGACCCTCTGAGCTCCTACAATGAGCAGTTCTTC
>TRBV6-6|TRBJ1-1|-|many
CASTWGAEAFF
TGTGCCAGCACCTGGGGGGCTGAAGCTTTCTTT